This is a list of T cell receptor beta chains from one sample in a study of T cells in localized non-small cell lung cancer. TCRdb's table, derived via immunoSEQ multiplex PCR, lists solely in-frame clones and lacks some. The table has 35,000 or so clones, 70% to 90% seen once. Sequenced material: peripheral blood, taken before any cancer treatment. The origin of the receptors is a woman between 35 and 75 years old with stage I lung adenocarcinoma. Both conserved end residues are part of each CDR3. Fields, in order: clone size, J gene, V gene, D gene, CDR3 DNA, CDR3 protein. The D gene is left open where the match is weak. For some rows the clone size is stated as once, few or many, or as a class when expanded; others skip it.

size: NA
J: TRBJ2-5
V: TRBV28
D: TRBD2
DNA: TGTGCCAGCAGTCTAGCGGGGGGGCAAGAGACCCAGTACTTC
CDR3: CASSLAGGQETQYF

size: NA
J: TRBJ2-7
V: TRBV4-1
D: NA
DNA: TGCGCCAGCAGCCCCCTACCCCAGGGGATCTACGAGCAGTACTTC
CDR3: CASSPLPQGIYEQYF

size: NA
J: TRBJ1-2
V: TRBV28
D: NA
DNA: TGTGCCAGCAGTTTGTCCCCCCCGAACTATGGCTACACCTTC
CDR3: CASSLSPPNYGYTF

size: once
J: TRBJ2-7
V: TRBV27
D: NA
DNA: TGTGCCAGCAGTTTAGGGGATAGCTCCTACGAGCAGTACTTC
CDR3: CASSLGDSSYEQYF

size: NA
J: TRBJ2-5
V: TRBV18
D: NA
DNA: TGTGCCAGCTCACCATGGGCAGGGGAGAAAGAGACCCAGTACTTC
CDR3: CASSPWAGEKETQYF

size: NA
J: TRBJ2-3
V: TRBV7-3
D: TRBD2
DNA: TGTGCCAGCAGCTTGGGGTCATCTGGCGGGGGTACAGATACGCAGTATTTT
CDR3: CASSLGSSGGGTDTQYF

size: NA
J: TRBJ2-3
V: TRBV7-9
D: NA
DNA: TGTGCCAGCAGCTTAGGAACGGCAGATACGCAGTATTTT
CDR3: CASSLGTADTQYF

size: NA
J: TRBJ1-3
V: TRBV11-1
D: NA
DNA: TGTGCCAGCAGCTCTAGGATCTCTGGAAACACCATATATTTT
CDR3: CASSSRISGNTIYF

size: NA
J: TRBJ2-3
V: TRBV5-1
D: NA
DNA: TGCGCCAGCAGAAAACAGGGAACAACAGATACGCAGTATTTT
CDR3: CASRKQGTTDTQYF

size: few
J: TRBJ2-6
V: TRBV5-4
D: NA
DNA: TGTGCCAGCAGCCGTGGGACACGCTCTGGGGCCAACGTCCTGACTTTC
CDR3: CASSRGTRSGANVLTF

size: NA
J: TRBJ2-5
V: TRBV5-1
D: TRBD1
DNA: TGCGCCAGCAGCCCCGGACAGGAAGAGACCCAGTACTTC
CDR3: CASSPGQEETQYF

size: NA
J: TRBJ2-5
V: TRBV7-2
D: NA
DNA: TGTGCCAGCAGCTCCTTCGAGACCCAGTACTTC
CDR3: CASSSFETQYF

size: once
J: TRBJ2-3
V: TRBV27
D: NA
DNA: TGTGCCAGCAGGGTTATAGGGGTTACAGATACGCAGTATTTT
CDR3: CASRVIGVTDTQYF

size: NA
J: TRBJ1-3
V: TRBV5-6
D: NA
DNA: TGTGCCAGCAGCACCGGCATGGGGTATATCGGAAACACCATATATTTT
CDR3: CASSTGMGYIGNTIYF

size: NA
J: TRBJ2-2
V: TRBV11-2
D: NA
DNA: TGTGCCAGCAGCTTAGGGGGCTTAGTCACCGGGGAGCTGTTTTTT
CDR3: CASSLGGLVTGELFF

size: NA
J: TRBJ2-1
V: TRBV7-9
D: TRBD2
DNA: TGTGCCAGCAGCCCGCGGGTGGGGGGGAGCTCCTACAATGAGCAGTTCTTC
CDR3: CASSPRVGGSSYNEQFF

size: few
J: TRBJ1-1
V: TRBV4-1
D: NA
DNA: TGCGCCAGCAGCCAAGATCCAGCCGAAGCTTTCTTT
CDR3: CASSQDPAEAFF

size: NA
J: TRBJ1-1
V: TRBV30
D: NA
DNA: TGTGCCTGGGCGGGGGGTCACTACGACACTGAAGCTTTCTTT
CDR3: CAWAGGHYDTEAFF

size: NA
J: TRBJ2-7
V: TRBV10-2
D: TRBD2
DNA: TGCGCCACCGGGGAGGGCCGTCGCTACGAGCAGTACTTC
CDR3: CATGEGRRYEQYF

size: NA
J: TRBJ2-7
V: TRBV5-5
D: TRBD1
DNA: TGTGCCAGCAGCTTCAAAGGGACAGGGATCCCCTACGAGCAGTACTTC
CDR3: CASSFKGTGIPYEQYF

size: few
J: TRBJ2-1
V: TRBV28
D: NA
DNA: TGTGCCAGCAGTTTAACCGCGAATAACAATGAGCAGTTCTTC
CDR3: CASSLTANNNEQFF

size: NA
J: TRBJ2-2
V: TRBV6-1
D: TRBD1
DNA: TGTGCCAGCGCGCGACAGGGGGGAGGCACCGGGGAGCTGTTTTTT
CDR3: CASARQGGGTGELFF

size: NA
J: TRBJ2-7
V: TRBV7-8
D: NA
DNA: TGTGCCAGCAGCACCCGGACCTCAAGGGGAAAGAAAACCTACGAGCAGTACTTC
CDR3: CASSTRTSRGKKTYEQYF

size: NA
J: TRBJ1-2
V: TRBV19
D: TRBD1
DNA: TGTGCCAGTAGTACCCAGGGACAGCGGAAAAACTATGGCTACACCTTC
CDR3: CASSTQGQRKNYGYTF

size: NA
J: TRBJ2-3
V: TRBV10-3
D: TRBD2
DNA: TGTGCCATCAGTCCAGGACTAGCGGGGGGCGTTAGCACAGATACGCAGTATTTT
CDR3: CAISPGLAGGVSTDTQYF

size: NA
J: TRBJ2-4
V: TRBV28
D: NA
DNA: TGTGCCAGCAGTTACGGGATCAGAAAGAGACTAGCCAAAAACATTCAGTACTTC
CDR3: CASSYGIRKRLAKNIQYF

size: NA
J: TRBJ1-6
V: TRBV11-3
D: NA
DNA: TGTGCCAGCAGCTTTGGACCGCCGCTCAGTTCACCCCTCCACTTT
CDR3: CASSFGPPLSSPLHF

size: NA
J: TRBJ1-2
V: TRBV28
D: NA
DNA: TGTGCCAGCAGTTCCCTGCAGACCACTGGGGACTATGGCTACACCTTC
CDR3: CASSSLQTTGDYGYTF

size: NA
J: TRBJ1-3
V: TRBV19
D: TRBD1
DNA: TGTGCCAGTAGTGCCGTGGACAGGGTAGTGAGGAACACCATATATTTT
CDR3: CASSAVDRVVRNTIYF

size: medium-sized
J: TRBJ2-2
V: TRBV10-2
D: NA
DNA: TGCGCCAGCAGTGACAGGGGTGTCACCGGGGAGCTGTTTTTT
CDR3: CASSDRGVTGELFF

size: NA
J: TRBJ1-5
V: TRBV11-3
D: NA
DNA: TGTGCCAGCAGCTTACAGAGCAATCAGCCCCAGCATTTT
CDR3: CASSLQSNQPQHF

size: NA
J: TRBJ1-2
V: TRBV28
D: TRBD1
DNA: TGTGCCAGCAGTTCGGGACAGGGATATGGCTACACCTTC
CDR3: CASSSGQGYGYTF

size: NA
J: TRBJ1-5
V: TRBV2
D: NA
DNA: TGTGCCAGCAATCTTAGGGATCAGCCCCAGCATTTT
CDR3: CASNLRDQPQHF

size: NA
J: TRBJ2-5
V: TRBV27
D: NA
DNA: TGTGCCAGCAGCCGCGGCAGACAACAAGAGACCCAGTACTTC
CDR3: CASSRGRQQETQYF

size: NA
J: TRBJ1-2
V: TRBV9
D: NA
DNA: TGTGCCAGCAGCGTGGGGGCGGGGGTTAGCTATGGCTACACCTTC
CDR3: CASSVGAGVSYGYTF

size: NA
J: TRBJ1-2
V: TRBV11-2
D: NA
DNA: TGTGCCAGCAGCTTAGGTCAGGGGTATGGCTACACCTTC
CDR3: CASSLGQGYGYTF

size: NA
J: TRBJ1-2
V: TRBV6-1
D: TRBD1
DNA: TGTGCCAGCAAAGGGACAGGGACAAACTATGGCTACACCTTC
CDR3: CASKGTGTNYGYTF